This T cell receptor beta chain was recovered during a study of blood T cell repertoires in COVID-19 (dated by TCRdb to 2020 to 2021). About the investigation overall: The collaborator samples originated in the United States, Italy and Spain and spanned the acute and convalescent phases of COVID-19. The repertoires were made available in a free public database intended to serve as a resource for research on the immune response to SARS-CoV-2. Where available, HLA class I and class II types were taken from metadata supplied by the sample provider and were not determined by assay-based typing. The material from the prospective study consisted of cDNA or gDNA derived from T cells, B-cell-depleted T cells, or PBMCs. Samples came from the ongoing ImmuneRACE study (first 160 participants) plus 1,254 subjects from 6 global collaborators. The dataset comprised deeply sampled blood TCRbeta repertoires from subjects exposed to, actively infected with, or recovered from COVID-19. A de-identified subject ID, COVID-19 status, age in years and sex were almost always included in the sample metadata.

In the prospective study, participants were roughly 18 to 90 years old, resided in 24 geographic areas of the United States, and were enrolled through a virtual design. In the prospective study, cohorts were assigned on the basis of participant-reported clinical history obtained from a screening survey and a study questionnaire. In the prospective study, mobile phlebotomists collected whole blood, serum and a nasopharyngeal or oropharyngeal swab from each participant. Over a roughly 2-month period, participants in the prospective study had the option of providing additional blood draws and questionnaires. Prospective study blood samples were shipped either frozen or at room temperature before DNA extraction. Counted from cysteine to phenylalanine, this CDR3 has 13 amino acids. Just the 39-base CDR3 DNA is kept, in frame starting at base 1. V is clipped by 3 bases and J by 1 base, and the sequence between their germline boundaries is 9 bases long. Sequences DFQATT (CDR1) and SNEGSKA (CDR2) are obtained from the germline V gene (reference sequence).

TCRbeta CDR3 regions were amplified from genomic DNA using the immunoSEQ Assay, a bias-controlled multiplex PCR. On the study's bioinformatics: The number of nucleated cells in each sample was estimated from the amplification of reference gene primers within the assay. To quantify the absolute abundance of each unique TCRbeta CDR3 rearrangement, sequence reads were collapsed and filtered. Productive Simpson clonality was computed per sample as the square root of Simpson's diversity index over productive rearrangements. This is the immuneACCESS table as TCRdb keeps it, with only in-frame sequences that have V and J called. A part of the clones is gone; compared with another copy, unresolved V genes explain less than half, and the rest is unexplained. Clone size and the V and J calls come from that table; the DNA yielded D and trimming. This sample lists more than 250,000 clones; about 91% were detected once. Of the sample, 1% to 1.5% falls within the top ten clones.

The paper's findings and limits, for the study overall: Clinical and demographic metadata were provided uncurated, with the amount varying by source and participant.

Of note for this clone: Its antigen is not yet known. Base-call qualities are not available, and no considerably larger clone is one nucleotide away.

The TCR sequence derives from a woman in her forties with acute COVID-19. The receptor chain draws on TRBV20-1 and TRBJ1-1; no D gene is confidently identified. Sequencing used PBMCs or T cells enriched from blood (not recorded which). The nucleotide sequence reads TGCAGTGCTAGTGCACAGCCGAACACTGAAGCTTTCTTT. Translated, it reads CSASAQPNTEAFF.